This entry concerns a single T cell receptor beta chain. By way of CD45RO/CCR7/CD25/CD127/CD95/CD27, the CD4+ regulatory, stem cell-like memory, central memory and naive cells were sorted. The sample belongs to a study of beta chain features in type 1 diabetes. The V gene lost 2 bases and the J gene lost 6 bases, with 11 bases spanning the gap. Germline CDR1 is GTSNPN and CDR2 is SVGIG (reference sequence). The CDR3 loop spans 13 amino acids. Expressed TCRB transcripts were sequenced because the isolated RNA had all been reverse transcribed beforehand. Survey-depth immunoSEQ sequencing was used for stem cell-like memory T cells. Using immunoSEQ multiplex PCR, the repertoire was profiled, and TCRdb retains in-frame clones only, with some absent. Of about 110,000 clones in the sample, around 40% were seen once.

Material for sequencing was stem cell memory CD4+ T cells from blood. This TCR was recovered from a woman aged 18-30 years in good health. J is TRBJ2-1 and V is TRBV30, with unresolved D. The CDR3 coding sequence is TGTGCCTGGAGTAGAGTATGGGCCAATGAGCAGTTCTTC. It encodes CAWSRVWANEQFF.